Below, one T cell receptor (beta chain) is given with its context. This entry comes from a study of T cell responses to AZD1222 COVID-19 vaccine. Clones were read by immunoSEQ multiplex PCR, and TCRdb kept only the in-frame ones, dropping some. This sample has 140,000 or so clones, with 70% to 90% found just once. The germline V gene encodes CDR1 LNHDA and CDR2 SQIVND (reference sequence). The length of the CDR3 is 14 residues. The germline V and J ends were trimmed by 4 bases and 4 bases, with 11 bases remaining between them. This clonotype was obtained from an adult who received the MenACWY meningococcal vaccine as a control. The chain links TRBV19 to TRBJ1-3; TRBD1 might be the D (6 bases). The sample consisted of peripheral blood, taken 28 days after the second dose of the MenACWY control vaccine. CDR3 DNA sequence: TGTGCCAGTAGTAGTGGGGGGCTCGGAAACACCATATATTTT. Its translation is CASSSGGLGNTIYF.